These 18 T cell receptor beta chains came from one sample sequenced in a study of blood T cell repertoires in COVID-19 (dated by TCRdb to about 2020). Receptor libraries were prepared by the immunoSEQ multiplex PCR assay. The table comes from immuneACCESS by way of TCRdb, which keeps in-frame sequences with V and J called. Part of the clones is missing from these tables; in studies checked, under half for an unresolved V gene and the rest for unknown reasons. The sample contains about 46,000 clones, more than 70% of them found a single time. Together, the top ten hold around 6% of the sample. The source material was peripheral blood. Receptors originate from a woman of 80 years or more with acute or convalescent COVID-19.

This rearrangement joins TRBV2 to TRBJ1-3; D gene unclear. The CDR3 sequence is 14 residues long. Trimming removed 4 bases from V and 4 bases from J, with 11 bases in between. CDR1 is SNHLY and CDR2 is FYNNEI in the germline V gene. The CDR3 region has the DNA TGTGCCAGCAGTGGTCGACTTACGGGAAACACCATATATTTT. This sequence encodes CASSGRLTGNTIYF.

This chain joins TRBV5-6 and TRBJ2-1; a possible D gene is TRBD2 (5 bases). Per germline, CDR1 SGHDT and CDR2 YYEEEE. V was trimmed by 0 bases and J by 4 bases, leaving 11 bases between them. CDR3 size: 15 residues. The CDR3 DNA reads TGTGCCAGCAGCTTGGTAGCGCTCGATTACAATGAGCAGTTCTTC. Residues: CASSLVALDYNEQFF.

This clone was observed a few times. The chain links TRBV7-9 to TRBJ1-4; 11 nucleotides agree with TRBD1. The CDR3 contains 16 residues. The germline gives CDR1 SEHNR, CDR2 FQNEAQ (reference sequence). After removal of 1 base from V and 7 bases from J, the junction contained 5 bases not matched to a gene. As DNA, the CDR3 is TGTGCCAGCAGCTTAGATTGGACAGGGGGCGGTGAAAAACTGTTTTTT. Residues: CASSLDWTGGGEKLFF.

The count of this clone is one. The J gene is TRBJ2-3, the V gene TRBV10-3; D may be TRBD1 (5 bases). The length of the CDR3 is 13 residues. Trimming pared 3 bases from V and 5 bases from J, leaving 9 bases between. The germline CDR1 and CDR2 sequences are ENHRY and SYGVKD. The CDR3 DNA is TGTGCCATCAGTGATCCCAGGGAAGATACGCAGTATTTT. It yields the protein CAISDPREDTQYF.

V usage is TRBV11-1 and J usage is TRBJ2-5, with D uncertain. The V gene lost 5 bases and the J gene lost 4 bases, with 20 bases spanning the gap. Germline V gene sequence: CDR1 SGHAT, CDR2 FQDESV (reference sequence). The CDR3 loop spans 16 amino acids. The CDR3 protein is CASSLNPDGRVETQYF. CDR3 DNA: TGTGCCAGCAGCCTAAACCCCGACGGCCGGGTAGAGACCCAGTACTTC.

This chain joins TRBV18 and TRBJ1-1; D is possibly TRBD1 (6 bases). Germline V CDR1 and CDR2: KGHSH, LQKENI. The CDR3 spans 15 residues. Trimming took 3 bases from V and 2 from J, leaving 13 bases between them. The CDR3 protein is CASSPSGADNTEAFF. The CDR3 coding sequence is TGTGCCAGCTCACCGTCAGGGGCAGATAACACTGAAGCTTTCTTT.

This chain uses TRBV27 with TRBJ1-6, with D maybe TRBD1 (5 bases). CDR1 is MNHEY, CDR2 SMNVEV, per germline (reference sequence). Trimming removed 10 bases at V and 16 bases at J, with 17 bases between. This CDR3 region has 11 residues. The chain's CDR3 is CATWAGHSLHF. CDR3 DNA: TGTGCCACTTGGGCAGGGCATTCTCTCCACTTT.

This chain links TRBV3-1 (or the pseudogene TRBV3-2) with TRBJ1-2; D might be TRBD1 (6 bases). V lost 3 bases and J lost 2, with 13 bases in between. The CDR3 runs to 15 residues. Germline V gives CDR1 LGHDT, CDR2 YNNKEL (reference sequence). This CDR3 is CASSQPGHGNYGYTF. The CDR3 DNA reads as TGTGCCAGCAGCCAGCCGGGACACGGGAACTATGGCTACACCTTC.

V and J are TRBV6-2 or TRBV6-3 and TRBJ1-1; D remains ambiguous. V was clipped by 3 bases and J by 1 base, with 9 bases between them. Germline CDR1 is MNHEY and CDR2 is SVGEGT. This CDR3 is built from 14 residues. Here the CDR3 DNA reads TGTGCCAGCAGTTATACGCGGCAGAACACTGAAGCTTTCTTT. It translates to CASSYTRQNTEAFF.

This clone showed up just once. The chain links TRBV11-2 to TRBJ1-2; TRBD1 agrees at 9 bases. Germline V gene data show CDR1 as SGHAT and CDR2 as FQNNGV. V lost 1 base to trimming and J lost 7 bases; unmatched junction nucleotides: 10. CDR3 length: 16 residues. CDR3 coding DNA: TGTGCCAGCAGCTTAGTCCCGACAGGGGGGGATTTTGGCTACACCTTC. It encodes CASSLVPTGGDFGYTF.

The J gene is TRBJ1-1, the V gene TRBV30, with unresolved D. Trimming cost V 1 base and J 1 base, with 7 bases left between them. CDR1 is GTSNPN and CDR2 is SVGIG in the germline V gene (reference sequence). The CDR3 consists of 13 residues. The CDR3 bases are TGTGCCTGGAGTGCCGCGGGGAACACTGAAGCTTTCTTT. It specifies CAWSAAGNTEAFF.

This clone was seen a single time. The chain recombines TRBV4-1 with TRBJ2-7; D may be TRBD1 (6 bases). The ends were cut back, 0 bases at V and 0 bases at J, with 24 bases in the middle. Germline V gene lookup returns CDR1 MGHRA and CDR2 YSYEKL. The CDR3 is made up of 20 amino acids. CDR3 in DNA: TGCGCCAGCAGCCAAGACCCCGCGCTGTCGAATACAGGGCGCTCCTACGAGCAGTACTTC. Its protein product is CASSQDPALSNTGRSYEQYF.

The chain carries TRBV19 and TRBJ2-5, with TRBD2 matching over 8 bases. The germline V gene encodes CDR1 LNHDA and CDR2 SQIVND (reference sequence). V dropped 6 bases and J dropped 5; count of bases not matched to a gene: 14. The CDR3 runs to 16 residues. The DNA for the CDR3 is TGTGCCAGTAGCCCGGCGGGGGGCGGTCTTGGGGAGACCCAGTACTTC. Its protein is CASSPAGGGLGETQYF.

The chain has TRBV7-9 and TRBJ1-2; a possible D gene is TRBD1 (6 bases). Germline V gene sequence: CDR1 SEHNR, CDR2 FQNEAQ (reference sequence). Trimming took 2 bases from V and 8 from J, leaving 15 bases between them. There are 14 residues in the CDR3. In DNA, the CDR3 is TGTGCCAGCAGCTTAATCAGGGGAGCTATGGGCTACACCTTC. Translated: CASSLIRGAMGYTF.

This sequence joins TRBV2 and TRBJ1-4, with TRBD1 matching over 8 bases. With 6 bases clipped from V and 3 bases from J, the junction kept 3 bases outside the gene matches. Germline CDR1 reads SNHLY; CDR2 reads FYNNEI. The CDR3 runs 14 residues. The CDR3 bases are TGTGCCAGCAGGAGGACAGGGTCTAATGAAAAACTGTTTTTT. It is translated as CASRRTGSNEKLFF.

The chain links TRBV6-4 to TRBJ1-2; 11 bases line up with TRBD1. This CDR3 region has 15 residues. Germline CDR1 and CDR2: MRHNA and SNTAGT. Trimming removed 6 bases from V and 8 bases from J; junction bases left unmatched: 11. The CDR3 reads CASRLQPGQGDGYTF. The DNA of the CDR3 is TGTGCCAGCAGACTTCAACCGGGACAGGGGGACGGCTACACCTTC.

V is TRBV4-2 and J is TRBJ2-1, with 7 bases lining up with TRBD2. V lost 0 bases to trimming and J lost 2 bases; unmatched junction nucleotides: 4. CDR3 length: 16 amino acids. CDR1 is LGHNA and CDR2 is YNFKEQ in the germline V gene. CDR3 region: CASSQDIAGAYNEQFF. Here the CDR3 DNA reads TGTGCCAGCAGCCAAGATATTGCGGGGGCCTACAATGAGCAGTTCTTC.

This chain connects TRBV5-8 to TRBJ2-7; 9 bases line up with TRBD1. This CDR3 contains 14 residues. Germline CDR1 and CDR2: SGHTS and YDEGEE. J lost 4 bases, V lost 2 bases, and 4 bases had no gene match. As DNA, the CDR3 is TGTGCCAGCAGCTTCACCGGGACAGGGTACGAGCAGTACTTC. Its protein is CASSFTGTGYEQYF.